What follows are 26 T cell receptor beta chains derived from one specimen sequenced in a study of blood T cell repertoires in COVID-19. Repertoires were generated with immunoSEQ multiplex PCR, while TCRdb's copy carries only in-frame clones and drops some. The sample lists under 100,000 clones; roughly 86% were seen once. The sequencing sample was made of peripheral blood. The receptor source for this set is a human donor in a cohort sampled during active COVID-19.

The chain carries TRBV19 and TRBJ1-2; D is undetermined. Trimming took off 4 bases at V and 7 bases at J, with 22 bases between the two ends. The CDR3 extends over 16 amino acids. Germline loops: CDR1 LNHDA, CDR2 SQIVND (reference sequence). For the CDR3, the DNA is TGTGCCAGTAGTAAACGCCGGGCCGAGGAAAGCGGTGGCTACACCTTC. Translation: CASSKRRAEESGGYTF. The complete variable domain, with remaining parts taken from reference TRBV19 and TRBJ1-2, reads DGGITQSPKYLFRKEGQNVTLSCEQNLNHDAMYWYRQDPGQGLRLIYYSQIVNDFQKGDIAEGYSVSREKKESFPLTVTSAQKNPTAFYLCASSKRRAEESGGYTFGSGTRLTVV.

The chain uses TRBV9 and TRBJ2-3, with D maybe TRBD2 (6 bases). Germline V gene sequence: CDR1 SGDLS, CDR2 YYNGEE. This CDR3 is built from 14 residues. V was pared by 4 bases and J by 0 bases, with 9 bases between. The chain's CDR3 is CASSMGTSTDTQYF. In nucleotides, the CDR3 is TGTGCCAGCAGCATGGGGACTAGCACAGATACGCAGTATTTT.

V gene TRBV2 combines with J gene TRBJ1-2; TRBD1 aligns across 7 bases. The V gene end was trimmed by 6 bases and the J gene end by 4 bases; junction bases not matched to a gene: 5. The CDR3 is made up of 13 amino acids. CDR1 is SNHLY and CDR2 is FYNNEI in the germline V gene. The CDR3 DNA sequence: TGTGCCAGCAGGGGGGGACAGTTCTATGGCTACACCTTC. It encodes CASRGGQFYGYTF. Supplemented by reference TRBV2 and TRBJ1-2, the full variable domain reads EPEVTQTPSHQVTQMGQEVILRCVPISNHLYFYWYRQILGQKVEFLVSFYNNEISEKSEIFDDQFSVERPDGSNFTLKIRSTKLEDSAMYFCASRGGQFYGYTFGSGTRLTVV.

The CDR3 region has the DNA TGTGCCAGCAGGGGGCTAGCGGGGGGGCAGGGCACCGGGGAGCTGTTTTTT. Its translation is CASRGLAGGQGTGELFF. The J gene is TRBJ2-2, the V gene TRBV27, with 12 positions matching TRBD2. The trim removed 6 bases at V and 4 bases at J, leaving 9 bases unmatched. The CDR3 is 17 residues long. CDR1 and CDR2 (germline): MNHEY, SMNVEV (reference sequence).

The rearrangement joins TRBV30 to TRBJ1-5; 7 nucleotides line up with TRBD1. The CDR3 runs to 15 residues. V trimming: 3 bases; J trimming: 4 bases; junction bases outside the gene matches: 9. Germline CDR1 reads GTSNPN; CDR2 reads SVGIG (reference sequence). In DNA, the CDR3 is TGTGCCTGGAGGACAGGGAACTCGGGAAATCAGCCCCAGCATTTT. Amino acid sequence: CAWRTGNSGNQPQHF.

V is TRBV5-1 and J is TRBJ1-5; no reliable D call. Trimming took 0 bases from V and 6 from J, leaving 10 bases between them. Germline CDR1 and CDR2: SGHRS and YFSETQ. The CDR3 runs to 14 residues. The CDR3 DNA reads TGCGCCAGCAGCTTGGGGGCAGAGGGTCAGCCCCAGCATTTT. Residues: CASSLGAEGQPQHF.

This clone was observed once. Written as DNA, the CDR3 is TGTGCCAGCAGCTCGGGACAGATCTACGAGCAGTACTTC. Residues: CASSSGQIYEQYF. This chain connects TRBV11-3 to TRBJ2-7, with TRBD1 identical over 7 bases. The V and J ends lost 4 bases and 3 bases, in that order; junction bases with no gene match: 3. CDR3 length: 13 residues. From germline, CDR1 is SGHNT and CDR2 YENEEA.

This clone was seen only a few times. This chain joins TRBV18 and TRBJ1-5; TRBD1 matches 7 bases. Losses at the gene ends were 3 bases for V and 6 bases for J; bases not matched to a gene: 2. CDR1 and CDR2 (germline): KGHSH, LQKENI. The CDR3 is made up of 13 amino acids. CDR3 protein: CASSPTGSQPQHF. The CDR3, as DNA: TGTGCCAGCTCACCGACAGGGAGTCAGCCCCAGCATTTT. Based on the CDR3 plus reference TRBV18 and TRBJ1-5, the full variable domain is NAGVMQNPRHLVRRRGQEARLRCSPMKGHSHVYWYRQLPEEGLKFMVYLQKENIIDESGMPKERFSAEFPKEGPSILRIQQVVRGDSAAYFCASSPTGSQPQHFGDGTRLSIL.

The J gene is TRBJ2-5, the V gene TRBV28; perhaps TRBD2 as D (6 bases). This CDR3 spans 15 amino acids. V lost 5 bases to trimming and J lost 5 bases, with 18 bases between them. Germline V gives CDR1 MDHEN, CDR2 SYDVKM. CDR3 DNA: TGTGCCAGCAGTCCCCGGGGGTCCTCGGCGGAGACCCAGTACTTC. Its translation is CASSPRGSSAETQYF. The whole variable domain, filled in from reference TRBV28 and TRBJ2-5, reads DVKVTQSSRYLVKRTGEKVFLECVQDMDHENMFWYRQDPGLGLRLIYFSYDVKMKEKGDIPEGYSVSREKKERFSLILESASTNQTSMYLCASSPRGSSAETQYFGPGTRLLVL.

This rearrangement joins TRBV12-5 to TRBJ1-2, with D maybe TRBD1 (5 bases). The CDR3 spans 15 residues. The germline CDR1 and CDR2 sequences are LGHNT and FRNRAP. V was trimmed by 3 bases and J by 4 bases, leaving 15 bases between them. The CDR3 loop is CASGFPDRGGYGYTF. The CDR3 DNA sequence: TGTGCTAGTGGTTTTCCGGACCGGGGGGGCTATGGCTACACCTTC. Full variable domain (rest looked up from reference TRBV12-5 and TRBJ1-2): DARVTQTPRHKVTEMGQEVTMRCQPILGHNTVFWYRQTMMQGLELLAYFRNRAPLDDSGMPKDRFSAEMPDATLATLKIQPSEPRDSAVYFCASGFPDRGGYGYTFGSGTRLTVV.

The chain combines TRBV28 with TRBJ2-5; 7 bases agree with TRBD1. CDR3 size: 15 residues. The V gene's germline CDR1 is MDHEN and CDR2 SYDVKM. V dropped 5 bases and J dropped 5; count of bases not matched to a gene: 11. CDR3 residues: CASSDLTGRGETQYF. The DNA of the CDR3 is TGTGCCAGCAGTGATCTGACAGGGCGAGGGGAGACCCAGTACTTC.

The chain carries TRBV9 and TRBJ2-3; no definite D call. Germline V gene lookup returns CDR1 SGDLS and CDR2 YYNGEE. The V end was cut by 2 bases, the J end by 1 base, with 5 bases between. This CDR3 is 13 amino acids long. The chain's CDR3 is CASSVSGTDTQYF. The CDR3 nucleotides are TGTGCCAGCAGCGTGTCTGGCACAGATACGCAGTATTTT.

This rearrangement joins TRBV3-1 (or the pseudogene TRBV3-2) to TRBJ1-6; possibly TRBD1 for D (6 bases). V was clipped by 1 base and J by 7 bases, with 14 bases between them. The CDR3 runs 16 residues. CDR1 is LGHDT and CDR2 is YNNKEL in the germline V gene (reference sequence). The CDR3 sequence: CASSQGPGARNSPLHF. The CDR3 bases are TGTGCCAGCAGCCAAGGACCAGGGGCTCGGAATTCACCCCTCCACTTT.

The chain carries TRBV18 and TRBJ2-7, with a tentative D call TRBD1 (7 bases). V was cut by 3 bases and J by 12 bases, with 27 bases left in between. The germline CDR1 and CDR2 sequences are KGHSH and LQKENI. This CDR3 contains 16 residues. The CDR3: CASSPRHGGTAYLPYF. DNA of the CDR3: TGTGCCAGCTCACCGCGACACGGAGGGACAGCCTACCTTCCGTACTTC.

Comments on this clone: At one end the junction does not follow the germline gene, possibly because of a read error. The chain employs TRBV7-7 and TRBJ2-5; 11 bases match TRBD2. Germline V lookup: CDR1 SSHAT, CDR2 FNYEAQ (reference sequence). The CDR3 has 14 amino acids. The CDR3, as DNA: TGTGCTAGCAGCTTTTCTAGCGGGGGGGAGACCCAGTACTTC. Residues: CASSFSSGGETQYF.

This chain links TRBV3-1 (or the pseudogene TRBV3-2) with TRBJ1-6; 9 bases are a match to TRBD1. Losses at the gene ends were 4 bases for V and 8 bases for J; bases not matched to a gene: 12. The CDR3 has 17 residues. The germline V gene encodes CDR1 LGHDT and CDR2 YNNKEL (reference sequence). The CDR3 coding sequence is TGTGCCAGCAGCCCAAGGAACGAATGGACAGGGGATTCACCCCTCCACTTT. Its protein product is CASSPRNEWTGDSPLHF.

The chain joins TRBV2 to TRBJ1-1, with 7 bases identical to TRBD1. Germline V lookup: CDR1 SNHLY, CDR2 FYNNEI. Trimming cost V 8 bases and J 3 bases; bases outside gene matches: 9. This CDR3 has 14 residues. The CDR3 reads CASVLQGLHTEAFF. The CDR3 region has the DNA TGTGCCAGCGTTTTACAGGGGCTCCACACTGAAGCTTTCTTT.

This sequence joins TRBV3-1 (or the pseudogene TRBV3-2) and TRBJ1-6, with 10 bases aligning to TRBD1. CDR1 and CDR2 (germline): LGHDT, YNNKEL (reference sequence). The ends lost 4 bases at V and 9 bases at J; junction bases unmatched: 3. The CDR3 runs to 14 residues. CDR3 region: CASSRGTGVSPLHF. CDR3 nucleotides: TGTGCCAGCAGCCGCGGGACAGGGGTTTCACCCCTCCACTTT.

The chain's CDR3 is CASSPGGGPDTQYF. The CDR3 DNA reads TGTGCCAGCAGCCCTGGTGGCGGTCCCGATACGCAGTATTTT. The chain joins TRBV3-1 (or the pseudogene TRBV3-2) to TRBJ2-3; D gene uncertain. The CDR3 length is 14 residues. V was shortened by 4 bases and J by 6 bases, with 14 bases between the two germline ends. Germline lookup yields CDR1 LGHDT and CDR2 YNNKEL (reference sequence).

The rearrangement links TRBV19 to TRBJ2-3; 11 bases map to TRBD2. Germline V gene lookup returns CDR1 LNHDA and CDR2 SQIVND (reference sequence). The CDR3 is made up of 15 amino acids. V was pared by 4 bases and J by 2 bases, with 2 bases of the junction left unmatched. CDR3: CASSRLAGYTDTQYF. The DNA for the CDR3 is TGTGCCAGTAGTAGACTAGCGGGGTACACAGATACGCAGTATTTT.

The rearrangement joins TRBV6-5 to TRBJ2-2; D is perhaps TRBD2 (6 bases). CDR1 is MNHEY and CDR2 is SVGAGI in the germline V gene. The germline V and J ends were trimmed by 0 bases and 4 bases, with 12 bases remaining between them. The CDR3 runs 16 residues. The CDR3 nucleotides are TGTGCCAGCAGTTACTCAGGCGGGGAGACCACCGGGGAGCTGTTTTTT. Translating it yields CASSYSGGETTGELFF.

This chain links TRBV7-2 with TRBJ1-3; a possible D gene is TRBD1 (5 bases). V gave up 4 bases and J gave up 0 bases, with 10 bases separating them. There are 15 residues in the CDR3. In germline, CDR1 is SGHTA, CDR2 FQGNSA. The CDR3 is CASSSQTVSGNTIYF. The CDR3 DNA reads as TGTGCCAGCAGCTCTCAGACAGTCTCTGGAAACACCATATATTTT.

A single count supports this clone. The genes are TRBV9 and TRBJ2-1; 7 bases match TRBD1. J was trimmed by 1 base and V by 3 bases; bases with no gene match: 1. In germline, CDR1 is SGDLS, CDR2 YYNGEE. The CDR3 spans 14 residues. CDR3 sequence: CASSEGQSYNEQFF. CDR3 in DNA: TGTGCCAGCAGCGAGGGACAGTCCTACAATGAGCAGTTCTTC.

Remarks on this clone: The identical CDR3 is also encoded by other nucleotide sequences in the sample. The V and J genes are TRBV5-1 and TRBJ2-7, with TRBD1 identical over 8 bases. With 4 bases clipped from V and 0 bases from J, the junction kept 3 bases outside the gene matches. The length of the CDR3 is 14 residues. In germline, CDR1 is SGHRS, CDR2 YFSETQ. In DNA, the CDR3 is TGCGCCAGCAGCCCCGGGACAGGCTCCTACGAGCAGTACTTC. Translated, it gives CASSPGTGSYEQYF.

The genes are TRBV6-6 and TRBJ2-7; possibly TRBD1 for D (6 bases). Germline assignment: CDR1 MNHNY and CDR2 SVGAGI (reference sequence). Trimming shortened V by 6 bases and J by 4 bases, and 19 bases separated the two germline ends. The CDR3 consists of 15 residues. CDR3 DNA: TGTGCCAGCAGCCAAACAGGGAGTAGTCGGTACGAGCAGTACTTC. Protein product: CASSQTGSSRYEQYF.

The chain recombines TRBV11-2 with TRBJ2-7; D unclear. Per germline, CDR1 SGHAT and CDR2 FQNNGV. The CDR3 is 14 residues long. V was shortened by 0 bases and J by 1 base, with 7 bases between the two germline ends. The CDR3 nucleotides read TGTGCCAGCAGCTTAGAAGTACTTTCCTACGAGCAGTACTTC. It is translated as CASSLEVLSYEQYF.